A single sample is the source of the 32 T cell receptor beta chains below, sequenced in a study of glioma-infiltrating T cells. Using RNA template, CDR3s of TCR alpha and beta were amplified with iRepertoire arm-PCR. Using its own MiXCR run on the multiplex PCR reads, TCRdb lists one record per CDR3 protein. The data show approximately 110,000 distinct CDR3 sequences, around 23% seen once. Sequenced: glioma tissue, nonneoplastic brain tissue, or PBMCs (not recorded which). The source is a human donor with low-grade glioma or glioblastoma, undergoing nonglioma brain surgery, or in good health (not recorded which).

The rearrangement joins TRBV11-2 to TRBJ1-2, with 7 bases fitting TRBD1. The germline CDR1 and CDR2 sequences are SGHAT and FQNNGV. Trimming cost V 5 bases and J 4 bases; bases outside gene matches: 4. The CDR3 runs 13 residues. In DNA, the CDR3 is TGTGCCAGCAGCGAGACAGGGACCTATGGCTACACCTTC. This codes for CASSETGTYGYTF.

This clonotype was seen repeatedly, ten times or more. This chain uses TRBV20-1 with TRBJ2-1; D may match TRBD1 or TRBD2 (5 bases each). This CDR3 contains 11 residues. The V gene's germline CDR1 is DFQATT and CDR2 SNEGSKA (reference sequence). V lost 6 bases, J lost 5 bases, and 8 bases lay in between. The CDR3 sequence is CSAGRNNEQFF. CDR3 sequence (DNA): TGCAGTGCGGGACGAAACAATGAGCAGTTCTTC.

This clonotype turned up a few times. The rearrangement links TRBV29-1 to TRBJ2-5; D not resolved. The V end was cut by 6 bases, the J end by 2 bases, with 16 bases between. There are 14 residues in the CDR3. Germline-derived CDR1 and CDR2 are SQVTM and ANQGSEA. The CDR3 loop reads CSVQARNLQETQYF. CDR3 nucleotide sequence: TGCAGCGTCCAAGCCCGCAACTTACAAGAGACCCAGTACTTC.

The chain links TRBV5-1 to TRBJ1-1; no clear D gene. Trimming pared 1 base from V and 0 bases from J, leaving 7 bases between. This CDR3 has 14 amino acids. Germline V gives CDR1 SGHRS, CDR2 YFSETQ. This CDR3 is CASSLSGVNTEAFF. Here the CDR3 DNA reads TGCGCCAGCAGCTTGTCCGGAGTGAACACTGAAGCTTTCTTT. Filled out from reference TRBV5-1 and TRBJ1-1, the complete variable domain reads KAGVTQTPRYLIKTRGQQVTLSCSPISGHRSVSWYQQTPGQGLQFLFEYFSETQRNKGNFPGRFSGRQFSNSRSEMNVSTLELGDSALYLCASSLSGVNTEAFFGQGTRLTVV.

The sample holds many counts of this clonotype. V usage is TRBV7-9 and J usage is TRBJ2-7; 7 bases match TRBD1. The CDR3 has 17 amino acids. The trim removed 4 bases at V and 3 bases at J, leaving 15 bases unmatched. CDR1 and CDR2 from the germline V gene are SEHNR and FQNEAQ (reference sequence). CDR3 sequence (DNA): TGTGCCAGCAGCTCTACAATCTCGTCCGGGACAGTCTACGAGCAGTACTTC. As protein: CASSSTISSGTVYEQYF.

The J gene is TRBJ2-1, the V gene TRBV29-1; 10 bases align to TRBD1. Trimming cost V 5 bases and J 8 bases; bases outside gene matches: 3. Germline V gene sequence: CDR1 SQVTM, CDR2 ANQGSEA. The CDR3 totals 12 residues. This CDR3 is CSVKGTGDEQFF. CDR3 sequence (DNA): TGCAGCGTTAAAGGGACAGGGGATGAGCAGTTCTTC.

On this clonotype: The junction differs from germline at one of its ends, possibly a read error. V usage is TRBV6-1 and J usage is TRBJ2-1, with D possibly TRBD2 on 6 matching bases. Germline assignment: CDR1 MNHNS and CDR2 SASEGT. The CDR3 length is 16 residues. In DNA, the CDR3 is TGTGCCAGCAGATTTAGCGGATTAGTCTCCTACAATGAGCACTTCTTC. Residues: CASRFSGLVSYNEHFF.

For this clonotype: Since a much larger clone is just one base distant, this may be a read error. The J gene is TRBJ1-6, the V gene TRBV7-9; possibly TRBD1 for D (5 bases). V was shortened by 1 base and J by 8 bases, with 9 bases between the two germline ends. CDR1 and CDR2 from the germline V gene are SEHNR and FQNEAQ (reference sequence). The CDR3 spans 14 residues. For the CDR3, the DNA is TGTGCCAGCAGCTTAGGCGGGGGTTATTCACCCCTCCACTTT. It is translated as CASSLGGGYSPLHF. Complete variable domain (other parts from reference TRBV7-9 and TRBJ1-6): DTGVSQNPRHKITKRGQNVTFRCDPISEHNRLYWYRQTLGQGPEFLTYFQNEAQLEKSRLLSDRFSAERPKGSFSTLEIQRTEQGDSAMYLCASSLGGGYSPLHFGNGTRLTVT.

The chain is built from TRBV29-1 and TRBJ1-5; weak D call: TRBD1 (5 bases). Trimming removed 4 bases from V and 2 bases from J, with 6 bases in between. The CDR3 is 12 residues long. CDR1 is SQVTM and CDR2 is ANQGSEA in the germline V gene. CDR3 nucleotide sequence: TGCAGCGTTGGGGGGGGCAATCAGCCCCAGCATTTT. Encoded protein: CSVGGGNQPQHF.

This clonotype appeared many times. This sequence joins TRBV20-1 and TRBJ1-3; TRBD1 matches at 7 bases. J lost 4 bases, V lost 6 bases, and 9 bases had no gene match. The CDR3 has 14 amino acids. The germline CDR1 and CDR2 sequences are DFQATT and SNEGSKA (reference sequence). Here the CDR3 DNA reads TGCAGTGCCCGCGGACAGGTTTGGGGAAACACCATATATTTT. It translates to CSARGQVWGNTIYF.

The sample holds a few counts of this clonotype. The chain combines TRBV19 with TRBJ1-5, with D tentatively TRBD1 (5 bases). Germline V gene sequence: CDR1 LNHDA, CDR2 SQIVND (reference sequence). The length of the CDR3 is 14 residues. The V gene lost 10 bases and the J gene lost 6 bases, with 19 bases spanning the gap. CDR3: CATQEVRGLQPQHF. CDR3 coding DNA: TGTGCCACCCAAGAAGTACGGGGACTTCAGCCCCAGCATTTT.

This clonotype was counted many times. The chain combines TRBV4-1 with TRBJ2-7, with 9 bases aligning to TRBD1. Losses at the gene ends were 4 bases for V and 4 bases for J; bases not matched to a gene: 11. This CDR3 is 16 amino acids long. Germline V gene data show CDR1 as MGHRA and CDR2 as YSYEKL. This CDR3 is CASSPETGGIAYEQYF. The DNA of the CDR3 is TGCGCCAGCAGCCCAGAAACAGGGGGCATCGCGTACGAGCAGTACTTC.

This clonotype has at least ten counts. CDR3 sequence reads: CASSLLLAGVGSDTQYF. DNA of the CDR3: TGTGCCAGCAGTCTACTCCTGGCGGGAGTGGGCTCAGATACGCAGTATTTT. The J gene is TRBJ2-3, the V gene TRBV12-3 or TRBV12-4, with 7 positions matching TRBD2. The CDR3 has 17 amino acids. V was pared by 5 bases and J by 4 bases, with 15 bases of the junction left unmatched.

In this sample, this clonotype turned up many times. The rearrangement links TRBV7-2 to TRBJ2-3; the D gene is possibly TRBD2 (5 bases). The CDR3 consists of 15 residues. Germline-derived CDR1 and CDR2 are SGHTA and FQGNSA. V lost 1 base to trimming and J lost 0 bases, with 8 bases between them. The CDR3 region has the DNA TGTGCCAGCAGCTTAGTCGGCGGGAGCACAGATACGCAGTATTTT. This gives the protein CASSLVGGSTDTQYF.

V and J are TRBV19 and TRBJ2-7; 12 nucleotides align to TRBD1. Looked up from germline, CDR1 is LNHDA and CDR2 is SQIVND (reference sequence). The CDR3 consists of 14 residues. Unmatched junction bases numbered 3, after V lost 5 bases and J lost 4 bases. CDR3 nucleotide sequence: TGTGCCAGTAGTGGGACAGGGGGCGGATACGAGCAGTACTTC. It specifies CASSGTGGGYEQYF.

About this clonotype itself: One end of the junction does not line up with germline, which may come from a read error. The chain recombines TRBV30 with TRBJ2-3; D is uncertain. The germline V gene encodes CDR1 GTSNPN and CDR2 SVGIG (reference sequence). CDR3 length equals 12 residues. CDR3 in amino acids: CAWTQPPDTQFF. For the CDR3, the DNA is TGTGCCTGGACTCAACCCCCAGATACGCAGTTTTTT.

This clonotype was observed many times. This sequence joins TRBV27 and TRBJ2-2; D perhaps matches TRBD1 (5 bases). The V end lost 3 bases, the J end lost 3 bases, and 14 bases lay between the germline ends. The CDR3 contains 16 residues. Germline V CDR1 and CDR2: MNHEY, SMNVEV (reference sequence). The CDR3 loop is CASSLGRGADTGELFF. The CDR3, as DNA: TGTGCCAGCAGTTTGGGAAGGGGCGCGGACACCGGGGAGCTGTTTTTT.

Ten or more counts support this clonotype. The genes are TRBV12-3 or TRBV12-4 and TRBJ1-1, with no clear D. The ends were cut back, 7 bases at V and 1 base at J, with 7 bases in the middle. The CDR3 loop spans 12 amino acids. The CDR3 spells CASNWGNTEAFF. The CDR3 bases are TGTGCCAGCAATTGGGGGAACACTGAAGCTTTCTTT.

In its sample, this clonotype was seen many times. This sequence joins TRBV6-1 and TRBJ1-5, with 7 nucleotides matching TRBD1. This CDR3 is 15 amino acids long. The germline V gene has CDR1 MNHNS and CDR2 SASEGT. J was trimmed by 2 bases and V by 6 bases; bases with no gene match: 7. CDR3 in DNA: TGTGCCAGCAGATCACTCGGACAGGGCAATCAGCCCCAGCATTTT. This sequence encodes CASRSLGQGNQPQHF.

The sample holds many counts of this clonotype. This sequence joins TRBV7-2 and TRBJ2-3; D not resolved. The V and J ends lost 4 bases and 5 bases respectively, with 19 bases between them. This CDR3 spans 16 amino acids. The germline V gene encodes CDR1 SGHTA and CDR2 FQGNSA. The CDR3 DNA follows: TGTGCCAGCAGCTCCATGTCAGCTACAGTTAAAGATACGCAGTATTTT. Amino acids: CASSSMSATVKDTQYF.

This clonotype was recorded at least ten times. The chain links TRBV28 to TRBJ2-2; 9 positions match TRBD1. Germline V CDR1 and CDR2: MDHEN, SYDVKM. CDR3 length equals 17 residues. With 0 bases clipped from V and 6 bases from J, the junction kept 8 bases outside the gene matches. The CDR3 region is CASSLWGLGTGPGELFF. The CDR3 DNA sequence: TGTGCCAGCAGTTTATGGGGTCTCGGGACAGGGCCCGGGGAGCTGTTTTTT.

This clonotype was found many times. This chain joins TRBV19 and TRBJ2-3, with TRBD2 identical over 7 bases. CDR3 size: 13 residues. The germline V gene encodes CDR1 LNHDA and CDR2 SQIVND (reference sequence). The V gene end was trimmed by 8 bases and the J gene end by 5 bases; junction bases not matched to a gene: 7. The CDR3 protein is CASGGGYQDTQYF. CDR3 bases: TGTGCCAGTGGGGGAGGGTACCAAGATACGCAGTATTTT.

This clonotype was detected many times. CDR3 in amino acids: CASSEASGAAYEQYF. DNA of the CDR3: TGTGCCAGCAGTGAAGCATCAGGTGCGGCCTACGAGCAGTACTTC. This sequence joins TRBV6-1 and TRBJ2-7; D gene ambiguous. This CDR3 region has 15 residues. With 0 bases removed from V and 2 bases from J, the gap between germline ends came to 11 bases. From germline, CDR1 is MNHNS and CDR2 SASEGT.

CDR3 DNA sequence: TGTGCCAGCAGCCAATTTTCCGGGACCCTTCACAATGAGCAGTTCTTC. Residues: CASSQFSGTLHNEQFF. This chain links TRBV14 with TRBJ2-1; D is possibly TRBD1 or TRBD2 (5 bases each). V was cut by 2 bases and J by 5 bases, with 16 bases left in between. CDR1 is SGHDN and CDR2 is FVKESK in the germline V gene. This CDR3 spans 16 amino acids.

Many counts were recorded for this clonotype. This chain joins TRBV20-1 and TRBJ2-1, with D possibly TRBD2 on 6 matching bases. Germline loops: CDR1 DFQATT, CDR2 SNEGSKA (reference sequence). Trimming removed 7 bases at V and 5 bases at J, with 21 bases between. This CDR3 has 15 amino acids. CDR3 nucleotide sequence: TGCAGTGTGACGTCTGGGGTCAGACTAGACAATGAGCAGTTCTTC. Protein: CSVTSGVRLDNEQFF.

As concerns this clonotype: One base away lies a much larger clone, so this may be a sequencing read error. This sequence joins TRBV4-1 and TRBJ2-1; D gene uncertain. The CDR3 loop spans 14 amino acids. CDR1 and CDR2 (germline): MGHRA, YSYEKL. The V end was cut by 3 bases, the J end by 3 bases, with 9 bases between. CDR3 coding DNA: TGCGCCAGCAGCCACTGCCTACTCTACAATGAGCAGTTCTTC. Amino acid sequence: CASSHCLLYNEQFF.

This clonotype was observed many times. V usage is TRBV6-6 and J usage is TRBJ2-3, with a weak D call TRBD2 (5 bases). Trimming left V 0 bases short and J 0 bases short, with 7 bases between. Per germline, CDR1 MNHNY and CDR2 SVGAGI (reference sequence). The CDR3 runs to 15 residues. The CDR3 spells CASSYSSVSTDTQYF. CDR3 sequence (DNA): TGTGCCAGCAGTTACTCTAGCGTTAGCACAGATACGCAGTATTTT.

This clonotype has a count of ten or more. This chain links TRBV4-1 with TRBJ1-2, with D perhaps TRBD1 (5 bases). The V and J ends lost 0 bases and 6 bases respectively, with 11 bases between them. Per germline, CDR1 MGHRA and CDR2 YSYEKL. This CDR3 is 14 amino acids long. The CDR3 is CASSQDWRGHGYTF. CDR3 DNA: TGCGCCAGCAGCCAAGATTGGAGGGGCCATGGCTACACCTTC.

This clonotype was counted a few times. V and J are TRBV3-1 and TRBJ2-5, with 8 bases lining up with TRBD1. The CDR3 consists of 14 residues. The V gene end was trimmed by 1 base and the J gene end by 6 bases; junction bases not matched to a gene: 4. In germline, CDR1 is LGHDT, CDR2 YNNKEL (reference sequence). This chain's CDR3 is CASSQAGQVQTQYF. CDR3 DNA: TGTGCCAGCAGCCAAGCGGGACAGGTTCAGACCCAGTACTTC.

This clonotype was seen ten or more times. The V call is TRBV7-6, the J call TRBJ2-7; 10 bases map to TRBD2. The CDR3 sequence is 16 residues long. Germline CDR1 SGHVS, CDR2 FNYEAQ. V lost 1 base and J lost 1; bases outside the gene matches: 4. The CDR3 sequence: CASSLEPSGGSYEQYF. In DNA form, the CDR3 reads TGTGCCAGCAGCTTAGAACCTAGCGGGGGATCCTACGAGCAGTACTTC.

The chain employs TRBV6-5 and TRBJ2-3; 9 positions agree with TRBD2. The J segment lost 13 bases and the V segment lost 8 bases, leaving 10 bases of the junction unmatched. The CDR3 is 12 amino acids. Germline CDR1 MNHEY, CDR2 SVGAGI. CDR3 in DNA: TGTGCCAGCGGACTAGCGTCCGATAAGAAGTATTTT. Translation: CASGLASDKKYF.

A few counts support this clonotype. This may be a read error, as it is one base from a much larger clone. The chain carries TRBV27 and TRBJ2-7; possibly TRBD1 for D (5 bases). The CDR3 has 14 residues. CDR1 and CDR2 from the germline V gene are MNHEY and SMNVEV (reference sequence). The CDR3 sequence: CTSSLTDSSYEQYF. The CDR3 DNA follows: TGTACCAGCAGTTTAACAGACAGCTCCTACGAGCAGTACTTC.